What follows is one T cell receptor beta chain and its context. Its antigen is still unknown. This specimen belongs to a study of cytomegalovirus exposure and HLA in healthy donors. Study details: Falling in the Caucasian-associated ancestry cluster were about 83% of under 450 genotyped donors.

It was with 60 Vbeta and 13 Jbeta primers that the PCR ran. Clones were read by immunoSEQ multiplex PCR, and TCRdb kept only the in-frame ones, dropping some. This sample lists approximately 190,000 clones; its ten largest clones have about 0.74%. Deletions cut 2 bases from V and 2 bases from J, with 10 bases between. The length of the CDR3 is 15 residues. Germline CDR1 SNHLY, CDR2 FYNNEI. Regarding the study as a whole: The study had only CMV serostatus as immune exposure information. One later analysis reportedly identified an Asian-associated ancestry cluster that showed fewer N-insertions than the roughly 700-donor mean.

This chain connects TRBV2 to TRBJ1-5; TRBD1 might be the D (6 bases). The receptor comes from a boy aged 5-17 years in good health and CMV-seronegative. Material for sequencing was PBMCs. The CDR3 DNA follows: TGTGCCAGCAGTGAAACAGGGACGGGCAATCAGCCCCAGCATTTT. It yields the protein CASSETGTGNQPQHF.